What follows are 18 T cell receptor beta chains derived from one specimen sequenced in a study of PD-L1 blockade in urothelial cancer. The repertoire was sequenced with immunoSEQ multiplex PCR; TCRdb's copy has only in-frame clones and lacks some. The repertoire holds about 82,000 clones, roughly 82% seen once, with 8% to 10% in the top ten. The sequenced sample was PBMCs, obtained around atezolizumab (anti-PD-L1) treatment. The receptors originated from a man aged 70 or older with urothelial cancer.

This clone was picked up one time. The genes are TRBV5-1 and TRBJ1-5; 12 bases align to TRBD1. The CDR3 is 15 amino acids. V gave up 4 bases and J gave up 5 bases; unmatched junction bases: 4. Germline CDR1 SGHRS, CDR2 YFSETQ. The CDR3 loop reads CASSLGQGADQPQHF. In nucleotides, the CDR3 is TGCGCCAGCAGCCTGGGACAGGGGGCGGATCAGCCCCAGCATTTT.

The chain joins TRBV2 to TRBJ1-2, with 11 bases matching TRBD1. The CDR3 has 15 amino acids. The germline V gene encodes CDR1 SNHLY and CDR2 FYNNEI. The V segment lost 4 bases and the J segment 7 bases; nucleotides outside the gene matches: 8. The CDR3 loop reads CASSGVGQGAAGYTF. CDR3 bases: TGTGCCAGCAGTGGGGTTGGACAGGGGGCAGCTGGCTACACCTTC.

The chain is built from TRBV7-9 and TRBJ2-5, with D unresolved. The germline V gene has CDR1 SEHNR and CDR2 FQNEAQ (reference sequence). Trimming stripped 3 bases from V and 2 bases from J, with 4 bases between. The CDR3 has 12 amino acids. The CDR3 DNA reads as TGTGCCAGCAGCTTTTCACAAGAGACCCAGTACTTC. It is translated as CASSFSQETQYF.

Written as DNA, the CDR3 is TGTGCCAGCAGCAACGTGGGGGGGGCGAGGACTGAAGCTTTCTTT. This gives the protein CASSNVGGARTEAFF. The rearrangement uses TRBV7-8 and TRBJ1-1, with a weak D call TRBD1 (6 bases). The CDR3 is 15 amino acids. Per the germline V gene, CDR1 is SGHVS and CDR2 is FQNEAQ. V was shortened by 5 bases and J by 5 bases, with 18 bases between the two germline ends.

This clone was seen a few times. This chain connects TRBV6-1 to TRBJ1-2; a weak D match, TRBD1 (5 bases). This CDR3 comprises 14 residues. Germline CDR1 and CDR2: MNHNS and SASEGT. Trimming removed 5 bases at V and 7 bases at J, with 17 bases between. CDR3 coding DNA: TGTGCCAGCAGTATCCGGGGGAGGGCCGGTGGCTACACCTTC. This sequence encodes CASSIRGRAGGYTF.

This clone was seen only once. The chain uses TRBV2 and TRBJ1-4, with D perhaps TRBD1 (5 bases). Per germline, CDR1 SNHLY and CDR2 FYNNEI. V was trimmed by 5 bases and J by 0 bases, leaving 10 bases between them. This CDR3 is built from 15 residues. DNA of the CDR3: TGTGCCAGCAGTCGAGACAGAGCAACTAATGAAAAACTGTTTTTT. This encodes CASSRDRATNEKLFF.

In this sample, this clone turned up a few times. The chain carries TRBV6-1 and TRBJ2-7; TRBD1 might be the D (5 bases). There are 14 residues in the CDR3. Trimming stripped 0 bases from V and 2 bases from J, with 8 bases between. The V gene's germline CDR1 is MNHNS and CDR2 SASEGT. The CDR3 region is CASSEAGRAYEQYF. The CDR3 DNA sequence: TGTGCCAGCAGTGAAGCGGGCAGGGCCTACGAGCAGTACTTC.

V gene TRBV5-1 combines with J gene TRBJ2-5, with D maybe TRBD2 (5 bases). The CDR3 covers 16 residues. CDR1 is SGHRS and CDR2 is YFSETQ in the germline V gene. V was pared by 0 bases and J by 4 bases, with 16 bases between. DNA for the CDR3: TGCGCCAGCAGCTTGGGGGTGACCCGTGAGGGAGAGACCCAGTACTTC. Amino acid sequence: CASSLGVTREGETQYF.

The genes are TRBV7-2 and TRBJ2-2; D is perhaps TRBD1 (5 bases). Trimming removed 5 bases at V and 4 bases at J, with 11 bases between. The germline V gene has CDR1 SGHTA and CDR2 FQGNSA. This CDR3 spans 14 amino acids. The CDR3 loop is CASSKRQSTGELFF. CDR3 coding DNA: TGTGCCAGCAGCAAAAGACAGAGCACCGGGGAGCTGTTTTTT. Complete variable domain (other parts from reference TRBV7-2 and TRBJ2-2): GAGVSQSPSNKVTEKGKDVELRCDPISGHTALYWYRQSLGQGLEFLIYFQGNSAPDKSGLPSDRFSAERTGGSVSTLTIQRTQQEDSAVYLCASSKRQSTGELFFGEGSRLTVL.

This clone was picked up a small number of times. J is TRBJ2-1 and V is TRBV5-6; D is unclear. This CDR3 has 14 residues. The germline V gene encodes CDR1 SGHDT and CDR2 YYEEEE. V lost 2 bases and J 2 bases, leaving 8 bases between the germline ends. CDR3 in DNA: TGTGCCAGCAGCTTCCGTCGAGCCTACAATGAGCAGTTCTTC. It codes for CASSFRRAYNEQFF.

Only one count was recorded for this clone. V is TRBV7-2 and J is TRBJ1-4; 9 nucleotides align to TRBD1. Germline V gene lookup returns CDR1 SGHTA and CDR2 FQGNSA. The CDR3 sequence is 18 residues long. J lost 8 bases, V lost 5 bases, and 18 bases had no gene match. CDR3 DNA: TGTGCCAGCAGCCCCATGCGGGACAGGGTTTTCCCGCGGGAAAAACTGTTTTTT. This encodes CASSPMRDRVFPREKLFF.

CDR3 sequence (DNA): TGTGCCAGCAGCACTCACCCCGACAGGGAGACTGAAGCTTTCTTT. Translating it yields CASSTHPDRETEAFF. This sequence joins TRBV9 and TRBJ1-1, with TRBD1 matching over 7 bases. Germline V gene sequence: CDR1 SGDLS, CDR2 YYNGEE. The trim removed 4 bases at V and 5 bases at J, leaving 11 bases unmatched. This CDR3 spans 15 amino acids.

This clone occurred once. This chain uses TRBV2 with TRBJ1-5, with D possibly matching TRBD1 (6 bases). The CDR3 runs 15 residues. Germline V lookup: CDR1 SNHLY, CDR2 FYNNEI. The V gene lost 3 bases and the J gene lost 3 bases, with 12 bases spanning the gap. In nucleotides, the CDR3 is TGTGCCAGCAGTGAGGCGGGGGCGAACAATCAGCCCCAGCATTTT. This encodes CASSEAGANNQPQHF.

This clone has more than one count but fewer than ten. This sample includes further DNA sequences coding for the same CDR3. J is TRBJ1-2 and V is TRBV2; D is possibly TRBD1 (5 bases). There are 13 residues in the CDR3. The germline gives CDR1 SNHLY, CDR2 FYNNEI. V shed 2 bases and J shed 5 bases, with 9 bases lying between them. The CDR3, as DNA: TGTGCCAGCAGTGAACTGCAGGGTTATGGCTACACCTTC. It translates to CASSELQGYGYTF.

In nucleotides, the CDR3 is TGCGCCAGCAGCTTGGATGGCCCTGAAGCTTTCTTT. Translated, it gives CASSLDGPEAFF. The V call is TRBV5-1, the J call TRBJ1-1; D ambiguous. CDR3 length: 12 amino acids. V was trimmed by 0 bases and J by 6 bases, leaving 6 bases between them. Germline V CDR1 and CDR2: SGHRS, YFSETQ.

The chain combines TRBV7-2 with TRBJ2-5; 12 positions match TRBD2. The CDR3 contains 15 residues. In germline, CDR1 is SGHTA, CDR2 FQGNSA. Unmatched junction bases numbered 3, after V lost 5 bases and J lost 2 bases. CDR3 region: CASSRLAGEQETQYF. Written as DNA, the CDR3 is TGTGCCAGCAGCCGACTAGCGGGAGAGCAAGAGACCCAGTACTTC.

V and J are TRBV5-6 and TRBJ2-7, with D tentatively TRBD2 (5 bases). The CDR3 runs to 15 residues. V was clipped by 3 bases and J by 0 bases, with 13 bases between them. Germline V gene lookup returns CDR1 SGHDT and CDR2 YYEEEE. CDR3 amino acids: CASSSAPAVSYEQYF. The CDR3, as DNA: TGTGCCAGCAGCTCAGCCCCAGCGGTCTCCTACGAGCAGTACTTC.

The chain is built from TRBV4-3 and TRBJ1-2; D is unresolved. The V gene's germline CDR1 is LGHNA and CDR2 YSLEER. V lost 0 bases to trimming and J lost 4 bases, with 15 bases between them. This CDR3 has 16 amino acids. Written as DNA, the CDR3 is TGCGCCAGCAGCCAAGAGCGGGCAGCGGGCGGCTATGGCTACACCTTC. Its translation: CASSQERAAGGYGYTF.